This T cell receptor (beta chain) is from a study of post-analysis software for immune sequencing data. On the study more broadly: Several disease courses (relapsing-remitting, secondary progressive and progressive-relapsing) of multiple sclerosis were included. Study outcomes and limitations: Samples made in the same batch grouped tightly together by F measure. Controls' normalized Chao1 diversity significantly exceeded that of multiple sclerosis patients. The five TRBV segments detected at higher frequency in patients than in controls included TRBV5-6, TRBV5-1 and TRBV20-1.

There are a few counts of this clonotype. Its matching antigen is unknown. The CDR3 is 15 amino acids. Germline loops: CDR1 SGHRS, CDR2 YFSETQ. V lost 3 bases and J 0 bases, leaving 10 bases between the germline ends. Unique molecular identifiers were carried by the TCR beta cDNA libraries. Roughly 450,000 cDNA molecules were recovered from an input of 1 to 10 million T cells. Each CDR3 protein gets one entry after TCRdb re-called the PCR reads with MiXCR. The table shows under 900,000 distinct CDR3 sequences, with roughly 58% occurring only once. Sequenced input: blood. This receptor was taken from a girl aged 10 to 17 with multiple sclerosis. V and J are TRBV5-1 and TRBJ2-1; D may be TRBD1 (5 bases). DNA for the CDR3: TGCGCCAGCAGCTCCACAGGTAGCTCCTACAATGAGCAGTTCTTC. Translating gives CASSSTGSSYNEQFF.